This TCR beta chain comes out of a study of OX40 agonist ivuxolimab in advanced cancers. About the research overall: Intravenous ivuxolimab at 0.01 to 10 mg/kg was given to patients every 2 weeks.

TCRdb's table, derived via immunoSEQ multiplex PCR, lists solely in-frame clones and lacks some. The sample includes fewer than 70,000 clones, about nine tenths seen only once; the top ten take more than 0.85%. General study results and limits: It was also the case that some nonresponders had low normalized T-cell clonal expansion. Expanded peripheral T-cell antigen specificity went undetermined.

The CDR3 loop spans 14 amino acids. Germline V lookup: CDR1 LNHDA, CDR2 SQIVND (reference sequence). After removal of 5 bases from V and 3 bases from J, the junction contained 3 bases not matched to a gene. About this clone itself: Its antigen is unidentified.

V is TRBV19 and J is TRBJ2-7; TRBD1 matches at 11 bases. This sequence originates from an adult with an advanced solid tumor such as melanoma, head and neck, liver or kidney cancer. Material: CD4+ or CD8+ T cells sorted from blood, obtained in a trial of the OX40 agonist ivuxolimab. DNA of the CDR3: TGTGCCAGTAGTTCCGGGACAGGGGGCTACGAGCAGTACTTC. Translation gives CASSSGTGGYEQYF.